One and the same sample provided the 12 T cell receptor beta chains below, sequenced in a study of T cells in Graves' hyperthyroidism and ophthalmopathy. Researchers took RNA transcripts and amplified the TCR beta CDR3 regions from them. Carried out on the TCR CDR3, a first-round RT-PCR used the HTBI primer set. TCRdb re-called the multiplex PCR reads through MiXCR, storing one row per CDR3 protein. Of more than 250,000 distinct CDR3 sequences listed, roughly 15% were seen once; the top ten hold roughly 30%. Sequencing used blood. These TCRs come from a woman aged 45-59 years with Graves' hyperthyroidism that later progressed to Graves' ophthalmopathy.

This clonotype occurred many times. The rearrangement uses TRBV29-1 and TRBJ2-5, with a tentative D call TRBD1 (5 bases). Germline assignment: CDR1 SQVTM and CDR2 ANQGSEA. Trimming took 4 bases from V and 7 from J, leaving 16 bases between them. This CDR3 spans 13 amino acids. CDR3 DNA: TGCAGCGTTGGGGGCGCAGTTGGTGGGACCCAGTACTTC. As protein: CSVGGAVGGTQYF.

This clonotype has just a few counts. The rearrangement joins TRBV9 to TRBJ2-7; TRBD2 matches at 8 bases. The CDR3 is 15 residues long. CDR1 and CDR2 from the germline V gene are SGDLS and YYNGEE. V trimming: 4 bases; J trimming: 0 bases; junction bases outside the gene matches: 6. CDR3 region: CASSPGGVSSYEQYF. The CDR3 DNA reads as TGTGCCAGCAGCCCGGGGGGGGTAAGCTCCTACGAGCAGTACTTC.

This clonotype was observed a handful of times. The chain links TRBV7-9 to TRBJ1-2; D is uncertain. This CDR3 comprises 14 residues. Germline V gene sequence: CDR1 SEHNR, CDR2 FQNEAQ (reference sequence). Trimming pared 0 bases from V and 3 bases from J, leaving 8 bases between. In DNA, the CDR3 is TGTGCCAGCAGCTTAGCAGAGCAGGACTATGGCTACACCTTC. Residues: CASSLAEQDYGYTF. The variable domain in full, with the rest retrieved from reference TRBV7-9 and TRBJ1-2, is DTGVSQNPRHKITKRGQNVTFRCDPISEHNRLYWYRQTLGQGPEFLTYFQNEAQLEKSRLLSDRFSAERPKGSFSTLEIQRTEQGDSAMYLCASSLAEQDYGYTFGSGTRLTVV.

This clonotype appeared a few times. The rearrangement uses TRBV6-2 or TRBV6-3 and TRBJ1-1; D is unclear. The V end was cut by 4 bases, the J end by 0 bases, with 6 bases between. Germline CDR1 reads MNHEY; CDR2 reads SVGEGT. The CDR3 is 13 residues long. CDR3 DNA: TGTGCCAGCAGTTTTCCGGTGAACACTGAAGCTTTCTTT. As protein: CASSFPVNTEAFF.

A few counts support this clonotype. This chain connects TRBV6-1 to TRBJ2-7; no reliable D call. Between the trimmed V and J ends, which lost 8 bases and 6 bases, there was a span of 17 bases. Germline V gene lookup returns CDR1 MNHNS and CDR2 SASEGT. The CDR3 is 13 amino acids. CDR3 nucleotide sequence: TGTGCCAGCCAGGTATTGACTTCGGGCGAGCAGTACTTC. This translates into CASQVLTSGEQYF.

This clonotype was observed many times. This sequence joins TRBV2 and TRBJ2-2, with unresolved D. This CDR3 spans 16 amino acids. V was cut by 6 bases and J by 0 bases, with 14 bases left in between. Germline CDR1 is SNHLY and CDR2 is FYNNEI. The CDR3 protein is CASRKVRTANTGELFF. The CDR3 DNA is TGTGCCAGCAGGAAAGTGAGGACCGCGAACACCGGGGAGCTGTTTTTT.

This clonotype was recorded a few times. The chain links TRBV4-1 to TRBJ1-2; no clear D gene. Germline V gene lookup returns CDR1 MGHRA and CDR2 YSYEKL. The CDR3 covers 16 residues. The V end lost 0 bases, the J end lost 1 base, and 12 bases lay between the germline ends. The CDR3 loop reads CASSQDGRTFNYGYTF. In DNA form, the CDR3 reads TGCGCCAGCAGCCAAGATGGCCGAACCTTTAACTATGGCTACACCTTC.

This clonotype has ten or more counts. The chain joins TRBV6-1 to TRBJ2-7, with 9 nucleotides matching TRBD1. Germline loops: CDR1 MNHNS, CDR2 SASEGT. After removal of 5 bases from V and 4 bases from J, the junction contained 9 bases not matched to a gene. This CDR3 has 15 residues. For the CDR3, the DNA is TGTGCCAGCAGTAAAGGCGGGACAGGGCGTTACGAGCAGTACTTC. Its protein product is CASSKGGTGRYEQYF.

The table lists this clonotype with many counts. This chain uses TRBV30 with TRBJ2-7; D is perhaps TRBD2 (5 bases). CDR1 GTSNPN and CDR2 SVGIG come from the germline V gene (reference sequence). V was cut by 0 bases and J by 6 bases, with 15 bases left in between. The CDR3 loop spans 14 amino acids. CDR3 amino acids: CAWSVFEGPAEQYF. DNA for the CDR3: TGTGCCTGGAGTGTCTTTGAGGGTCCTGCCGAGCAGTACTTC.

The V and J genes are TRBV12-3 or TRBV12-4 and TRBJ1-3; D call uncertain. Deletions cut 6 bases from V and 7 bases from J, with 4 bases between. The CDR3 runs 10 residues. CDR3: CASRFNTIYF. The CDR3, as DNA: TGTGCCAGCAGATTTAACACCATATATTTT.

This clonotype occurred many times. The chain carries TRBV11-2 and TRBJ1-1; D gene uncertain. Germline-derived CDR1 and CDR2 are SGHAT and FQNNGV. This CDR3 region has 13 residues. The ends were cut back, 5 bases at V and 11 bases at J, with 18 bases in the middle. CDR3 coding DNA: TGTGCCAGCAGCCCAGAGTCCCCCGGCGGGGCTTTCTTT. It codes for CASSPESPGGAFF.

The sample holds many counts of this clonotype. In nucleotides, the CDR3 is TGTGCCAGCAGCCGCGGGAGTAGCACAGATACGCAGTATTTT. It yields the protein CASSRGSSTDTQYF. The rearrangement uses TRBV11-2 and TRBJ2-3, with 7 nucleotides matching TRBD2. This CDR3 spans 14 amino acids. V shed 5 bases, J shed 0 bases, and the junction held 2 bases outside the gene matches. Per germline, CDR1 SGHAT and CDR2 FQNNGV.